A single sample gave rise to the 19 T cell receptor beta chains below, sequenced in a study of metastatic and nonmetastatic thyroid tumors. TCRdb re-processed the PCR reads through MiXCR. The repertoire consists of approximately 5,900 clones, with around a quarter occurring once and the leading ten covering 11%. Not a single patient had been given any form of treatment at any point before undergoing thyroid surgery. The sequencing sample was made of adjacent normal tissue. These receptors all come from a male donor with papillary thyroid cancer or a benign thyroid nodule (not recorded which). Some clones in this sample may be carry-over from other donors' samples.

In this sample, this clone turned up a few times. The genes are TRBV20-1 and TRBJ2-7; D possibly corresponds to TRBD1 (5 bases). V lost 8 bases to trimming and J lost 3 bases, with 14 bases between them. The V gene's germline CDR1 is DFQATT and CDR2 SNEGSKA (reference sequence). The CDR3 spans 12 residues. CDR3 in amino acids: CSKTDISYEQYF. The CDR3 coding sequence is TGCAGTAAAACGGACATTAGCTACGAGCAGTACTTC.

J is TRBJ2-7 and V is TRBV5-8; D may be TRBD2 (5 bases). Germline V CDR1 and CDR2: SGHTS, YDEGEE. Deletions cut 7 bases from V and 4 bases from J, with 21 bases between. This CDR3 comprises 15 residues. The CDR3 sequence is CASQMRAMGSYEQYF. The CDR3 DNA reads as TGTGCCAGCCAAATGAGGGCTATGGGGAGTTACGAGCAGTACTTC. The full variable domain, in which reference TRBV5-8 and TRBJ2-7 provide the parts outside the CDR3, is EAGVTQSPTHLIKTRGQQATLRCSPISGHTSVYWYQQALGLGLQFLLWYDEGEERNRGNFPPRFSGRQFPNYSSELNVNALELEDSALYLCASQMRAMGSYEQYFGPGTRLTVT.

By frequency in the sample, this clone is large. The CDR3: CASSYGGYGYTF. In DNA, the CDR3 is TGTGCCAGCAGTTATGGGGGCTATGGCTACACCTTC. The genes are TRBV6-5 and TRBJ1-2; the D gene is possibly TRBD1 (5 bases). The germline V gene encodes CDR1 MNHEY and CDR2 SVGAGI. CDR3 length equals 12 residues. With 3 bases removed from V and 4 bases from J, the gap between germline ends came to 6 bases.

CDR3 coding DNA: TGCGCCAGCAGCCAAGGTCTGGCGGACCTGAACACTGAAGCTTTCTTT. Translation gives CASSQGLADLNTEAFF. The V gene is TRBV4-1, the J gene TRBJ1-1; D not resolved. In germline, CDR1 is MGHRA, CDR2 YSYEKL. V lost 1 base to trimming and J lost 0 bases, with 12 bases between them. There are 16 residues in the CDR3.

This clone has just one count. CDR3 loop: CASSQGQGRYSPLHF. The CDR3 bases are TGTGCCAGCAGCCAAGGACAGGGCCGTTATTCACCCCTCCACTTT. The chain recombines TRBV4-2 with TRBJ1-6, with 7 bases fitting TRBD1. V dropped 1 base and J dropped 8; count of bases not matched to a gene: 5. In germline, CDR1 is LGHNA, CDR2 YNFKEQ. The CDR3 covers 15 residues.

This sequence joins TRBV19 and TRBJ2-1, with TRBD2 as a possible D gene (5 bases). Germline values: CDR1 LNHDA, CDR2 SQIVND (reference sequence). The CDR3 is made up of 15 amino acids. V lost 0 bases and J 0 bases, leaving 6 bases between the germline ends. In DNA, the CDR3 is TGTGCCAGTAGTATAGATCTAGCCTCCTACAATGAGCAGTTCTTC. Encoded protein: CASSIDLASYNEQFF.

The V gene is TRBV19, the J gene TRBJ2-2, with D maybe TRBD1 (5 bases). The CDR3 runs 15 residues. Germline lookup yields CDR1 LNHDA and CDR2 SQIVND (reference sequence). Trimming removed 5 bases from V and 4 bases from J, with 14 bases in between. This CDR3 reads CASSLVGAITGELFF. CDR3 sequence (DNA): TGTGCCAGTAGTTTGGTAGGGGCGATCACCGGGGAGCTGTTTTTT.

This clone showed up just a few times. The gene calls are TRBV20-1 and TRBJ1-2; 9 bases map to TRBD1. Germline V lookup: CDR1 DFQATT, CDR2 SNEGSKA (reference sequence). After removal of 5 bases from V and 4 bases from J, the junction contained 17 bases not matched to a gene. This CDR3 is built from 17 residues. The CDR3 coding sequence is TGCAGTGCTGAAACCGGGACAGGGCTAGGGGGTAGCTATGGCTACACCTTC. Translation: CSAETGTGLGGSYGYTF.

About this clone itself: A read error may explain this, as a much larger clone is one base away. The V call is TRBV7-8, the J call TRBJ2-1; no reliable D call. The V gene's germline CDR1 is SGHVS and CDR2 FQNEAQ. CDR3 length equals 11 residues. This CDR3 reads CASSLGGEQLF. The CDR3 DNA sequence: TGTGCCAGCAGCCTCGGTGGAGAGCAGTTATTC. Looking up the rest from reference TRBV7-8 and TRBJ2-1 gives the full variable domain: GAGVSQSPRYKVAKRGQDVALRCDPISGHVSLFWYQQALGQGPEFLTYFQNEAQLDKSGLPSDRFFAERPEGSVSTLKIQRTQQEDSAVYLCASSLGGEQLFGPGTRLTVL.

The rearrangement joins TRBV11-2 to TRBJ2-3, with TRBD2 matching over 9 bases. Germline V lookup: CDR1 SGHAT, CDR2 FQNNGV. The CDR3 sequence is 13 residues long. Trimming cost V 1 base and J 14 bases; bases outside gene matches: 7. The CDR3 sequence: CASSLGLAGLGYF. The CDR3 nucleotides read TGTGCCAGCAGCTTAGGGCTAGCGGGATTGGGGTATTTT.

This clone was seen only a few times. The V gene is TRBV19, the J gene TRBJ1-2; D remains ambiguous. Germline CDR1 reads LNHDA; CDR2 reads SQIVND (reference sequence). V lost 5 bases to trimming and J lost 8 bases, with 21 bases between them. CDR3 length: 15 residues. The CDR3 region is CASSLIPTGRGGYTF. The CDR3 DNA is TGTGCCAGTAGTCTTATTCCCACTGGCCGTGGGGGCTACACCTTC. The entire variable domain, with the rest obtained from reference TRBV19 and TRBJ1-2, is as follows: DGGITQSPKYLFRKEGQNVTLSCEQNLNHDAMYWYRQDPGQGLRLIYYSQIVNDFQKGDIAEGYSVSREKKESFPLTVTSAQKNPTAFYLCASSLIPTGRGGYTFGSGTRLTVV.

Relative to its sample, this clone is medium-sized (0.01 to 0.1%). The J gene is TRBJ1-6, the V gene TRBV7-8, with D uncertain. V shed 5 bases and J shed 7 bases, with 12 bases lying between them. CDR3 length equals 14 residues. Per the germline V gene, CDR1 is SGHVS and CDR2 is FQNEAQ. The CDR3 sequence: CASSPTVANSPLHF. In DNA, the CDR3 is TGTGCCAGCAGCCCCACGGTTGCCAATTCACCCCTCCACTTT.

This clone was observed once. This sequence joins TRBV30 and TRBJ2-7; a weak D match, TRBD1 (6 bases). The V gene's germline CDR1 is GTSNPN and CDR2 SVGIG (reference sequence). The CDR3 length is 16 residues. Trimming shortened V by 0 bases and J by 3 bases, and 18 bases separated the two germline ends. CDR3 region: CAWSVGVQGRYYEQYF. In nucleotides, the CDR3 is TGTGCCTGGAGTGTTGGTGTTCAGGGGAGATACTACGAGCAGTACTTC.

The genes are TRBV27 and TRBJ2-7; 7 positions match TRBD2. This CDR3 spans 17 amino acids. CDR1 MNHEY and CDR2 SMNVEV come from the germline V gene (reference sequence). Trimming cost V 4 bases and J 3 bases; bases outside gene matches: 15. CDR3 bases: TGTGCCAGCAGTTATCTGGGGGGACTATCTGATTTCTACGAGCAGTACTTC. Protein sequence: CASSYLGGLSDFYEQYF.

Note on this clone: This may stem from a read error, because a much larger clone lies one nucleotide away. In the same sample, other DNA sequences code for this CDR3. The rearrangement links TRBV6-1 to TRBJ1-6; TRBD1 might be the D (5 bases). V was clipped by 6 bases and J by 6 bases, with 12 bases between them. CDR3 size: 14 residues. Germline CDR1 is MNHNS and CDR2 is SASEGT. Here the CDR3 reads CASSPGTTNSPLHF. CDR3 in DNA: TGTGCCAGCAGCCCCGGGACGACTAATTCACCCCTCCACTTT.

Within the sample, this clone is medium-sized. The J gene is TRBJ2-7, the V gene TRBV12-3 or TRBV12-4, with 11 bases aligning to TRBD1. The CDR3 is made up of 15 amino acids. Trimming removed 3 bases from V and 1 base from J; junction bases left unmatched: 2. The CDR3 DNA sequence: TGTGCCAGCAGTTTTGGGACAGGGGGGTCCTACGAGCAGTACTTC. Its protein product is CASSFGTGGSYEQYF.

The chain recombines TRBV5-1 with TRBJ1-1, with 9 bases fitting TRBD1. There are 14 residues in the CDR3. J was trimmed by 10 bases and V by 4 bases; bases with no gene match: 11. The germline CDR1 and CDR2 sequences are SGHRS and YFSETQ. The CDR3 protein is CASSRTGDPMIAFF. CDR3 in DNA: TGCGCCAGCAGCCGGACAGGGGACCCTATGATAGCTTTCTTT.

By share, this clone counts as medium-sized. In DNA, the CDR3 is TGTGCCAGCAGTTGGCTGGGGATGAAGGCTGAAGCTTTCTTT. As protein: CASSWLGMKAEAFF. The V gene is TRBV28, the J gene TRBJ1-1; no reliable D call. Germline assignment: CDR1 MDHEN and CDR2 SYDVKM. Deletions cut 4 bases from V and 6 bases from J, with 15 bases between. CDR3 length: 14 amino acids.

Within the sample, this clone is large. The chain recombines TRBV5-1 with TRBJ1-3; D call uncertain. This CDR3 is built from 12 residues. V was pared by 5 bases and J by 8 bases, with 11 bases between. The V gene's germline CDR1 is SGHRS and CDR2 YFSETQ. CDR3 DNA sequence: TGCGCCAGCAGAAGAGAGGAGGACACCATATATTTT. Its protein product is CASRREEDTIYF.